This TCR beta chain was retrieved from a study of cytomegalovirus exposure and HLA in healthy donors (TCRdb year 2017). About the investigation overall: In an earlier analysis of roughly 590 of the donors, 250 to 300 Gb of sequence data and roughly 100 million unique TCR beta sequences from about 179 million T cells were reported. An early release that covered approximately 600 HLA-typed donors contained about 290 gigabases of sequencing data and roughly 84 million unique TCR sequences. Among a few hundred genotyped donors of the cohort, an average of approximately 240,000 unique TCR beta nucleotide sequences were sequenced per donor, roughly a sixth of them non-productive. The study combined high-throughput TCR immunosequencing, statistical association of individual TCRs with disease status, and machine learning to predict cytomegalovirus infection status. The study aimed to test whether cataloging public T cell receptors could reveal signatures of past pathogen exposure. Donor age, sex, ethnicity and CMV serostatus were compiled alongside the repertoire data. All discovery cohort repertoires had been generated using a single sequencing platform. Class I and class II HLA loci were covered by the typing at four-digit resolution. Genome-wide SNP genotypes for about 55% of the 666 donors were used in a later genetic analysis, which treated that subset as a discovery cohort. The later analysis used no new phenotypic data to find candidate immune exposures, relying instead on TCR beta sequences and their occurrence across donors. The study profiled the T cell repertoires of around 700 subjects by immunosequencing and related them to cytomegalovirus serostatus. The number of donors typed differed by locus, with 629-630 for A, B, C, DRB1 and DQB1, approximately 500 for DQA1, 606 for DPA1, and some 440 for DPB1. In addition to the first cohort of 666 subjects, a separate validation cohort of about 120 different subjects was used. An earlier analysis of about 600 of the donors used high-throughput TCR beta sequencing to judge whether each TCR beta V gene segment behaved as functional or pseudogenic. A later analysis re-examined previously published TCR beta repertoires from around 670 donors and added high-resolution HLA genotyping to investigate patterns of TCR occurrence. Five DR-DQ haplotypes were treated as single units for association and clustering because of strong linkage in the cohort. Among the approximately 430 genotyped donors, under 90% belonged to the genetic ancestry cluster associated with self-reported Caucasian donors. Paper-wide results and their limitations: Only TCR beta chains were sequenced in this cohort, and the absence of alpha or paired-chain data limited detectable features. The authors suggested that the approach could potentially be extended to other disease states and immunological phenotypes. In a later analysis, HLA-associated TCR beta chains were found to be more clonally expanded and to have lower generation probabilities than equally common non-associated chains. Several of the top co-occurrence clusters appeared to be linked to parvovirus B19, influenza, CMV and Epstein-Barr virus, according to a later analysis. In a later analysis, TCR association rates were found to vary across HLA loci, with the most associated TCRs seen for DRB1 alleles and the fewest for HLA-C alleles. Because counts were too low, 15 or so rarely observed V segments, including chromosome 9 orphons, were excluded from the earlier analysis of about 500 of the donors. The study gave a list of 150 to 200 TCR beta chains associated with cytomegalovirus. At a false discovery rate of 0.05, a later analysis linked around 15,000 TCR beta sequences to specific HLA alleles. A later genetic analysis reported fewer N-insertions in productive TCRs among donors in an Asian-associated ancestry cluster than the approximately 670-donor mean. While some public TCRs were present in many individuals, most TCR sequences turned up only very rarely across donors. A further reported finding was that TCR beta sequences accurately predicted the HLA-A and HLA-B alleles for most subjects in the first cohort. In an earlier analysis of approximately 590 of the donors, most TCR beta V segments appeared in productive rearrangements about 87% or about 30% of the time, broadly matching IMGT annotations. Presence/absence analyses assumed roughly uniform sequencing depth across donors, an assumption that may not hold. Because HLA typing was missing for some donors at each locus, association tests included only the typed subset. Most CMV-associated TCR beta chains appeared to be HLA-restricted in a later analysis, and the HLA associations seemed to be driven largely by CMV exposure. A cluster of highly shared sequence variants was judged likely to be a technical artifact of the sequencing pipeline. The classifier was reported to diagnose cytomegalovirus status with high specificity and sensitivity in both the original and validation cohorts. Three of the identified cytomegalovirus-associated TCR beta chains were confirmed in vitro to be specific for cytomegalovirus antigens. An association between a missense DCLRE1C variant and V-gene and J-gene trimming of TCR beta chains was found in a later genetic analysis and replicated in an independent cohort. Because the 87-base-pair reads could not distinguish some IMGT-functional V segments, including TRBV6-2 and TRBV6-3, those segments were excluded. Assigning TCR associations to individual alleles was difficult when HLA alleles, especially DR and DQ, strongly co-occurred. For the cohort, immune exposure information was limited to CMV serostatus. Correlated functional status among segregating V segments might be attributable to linkage disequilibrium, but an unknown experimental factor could not be ruled out.

With respect to this clone: Its antigen target is currently unknown. Base qualities are not recorded, but no much larger clone differs from it by a single base.

Library generation was performed with the immunoSEQ multiplex PCR assay. A mixture of 60 forward primers for TCR Vbeta segments and 13 reverse primers for TCR Jbeta segments was used in the multiplex PCR. A multiplex PCR assay on genomic DNA amplified the CDR3 region of rearranged TCR beta genes. Amplified TCR beta libraries were sequenced as 87-base-pair reads on the Illumina HiSeq System. Under the source paper's analysis protocol: A later analysis counted 65 million to 90 million unique TCR beta chains across the 550 to 700 repertoires, and 9 million to 14 million of these chains were shared by at least two donors. Raw reads were error-corrected and collapsed into unique sequences with a nearest-neighbor algorithm that merged closely related sequences to remove PCR and sequencing errors. V, D and J gene segments were assigned by aligning CDR3 sequences to IMGT reference sequences. For a sequence to be retained, at least a six-nucleotide match to both a V gene segment and a J gene segment was required. Rearrangements were called productive when the CDR3 lacked stop codons and stayed in frame with V and J; all others were non-productive. Following IMGT convention, CDR3 was defined as the stretch from the second conserved V-encoded cysteine to the conserved J-encoded phenylalanine. Sequences without an unambiguous match to a single V gene segment were excluded from the earlier analysis of almost 600 of the donors. An earlier analysis of several hundred of the donors called V segments functional above 56.7% productive rearrangements and segregating when the between-donor standard deviation exceeded 5%. To diagnose cytomegalovirus status from the catalog of TCR beta chain sequences, a statistical classification framework was built. In a later analysis, V and J genes were assigned by comparing TCR nucleotide sequences against IMGT/GENE-DB human TR gene sequences. A later analysis assigned CDR3 sequences and most-parsimonious VDJ recombination scenarios with the TCRdist pipeline. In a later analysis, each TCR beta chain was defined by its CDR3 amino acid sequence together with its V-gene family, and reads without a unique V-gene family were excluded. A later analysis removed several hundred highly shared, low-generation-probability nucleotide sequences to deal with suspected cross-contamination and a sequencing artifact. In a later analysis, a clonal expansion index was calculated for each public chain from normalized within-repertoire ranks of inferred template counts. In a later analysis, generation probabilities were computed with a VDJ recombination model fitted to out-of-frame rearrangements, and the resulting probabilities were checked against IGoR. In a later analysis, hypergeometric tests were used to score TCR-TCR, TCR-HLA and TCR-CMV co-occurrence, with a repertoire-size bias correction applied to TCR pairs. In a later analysis, false discovery rates were estimated by permuting HLA or CMV assignments 20 times. A later analysis grouped co-occurring TCRs with DBSCAN, adding TCRdist sequence similarity when clustering within HLA-allele-positive subsets. For co-occurrence clustering, repertoires with fewer than 30,000 or more than 120,000 public chains were excluded, along with a handful of repertoires with anomalous nucleotide sharing. Here the immuneACCESS table is served through TCRdb, limited to in-frame sequences with V and J called. Missing clones are a known gap in these copies; in checked studies unresolved V genes cover under half, and the rest lacks a known reason. V and J calls and clone size come straight from that table; D and trimming were deduced from the DNA. This sample has about 210,000 clones in its table, and roughly 87% of those were observed once. Under 1.2% of the sample belongs to the ten largest clones.

The CDR3 goes from the cysteine to the phenylalanine over 12 residues. Only the CDR3 part of the read is kept: 36 bases, read in frame from the first base. Germline trimming: 8 bases from V, 3 bases from J; junction bases outside gene matches: 4. CDR1 and CDR2 are read off the germline V gene as MDHEN and SYDVKM. The cohort consisted of hundreds of healthy bone marrow donors. Cohort members were all nominally healthy when sampled, although unrecorded immune exposures were likely present. The donor was CMV seronegative and was included in the group of around 320 seronegative cohort members. Every donor gave a peripheral blood sample, and the peripheral blood mononuclear cells from that sample were used for TCR beta sequencing. Genomic DNA extraction from the blood cell samples was performed with the Qiagen DNeasy Blood Extraction Kit.

This sequence uses TRBV28 and TRBJ2-7, with 7 bases aligning to TRBD1. The sequenced sample consisted of PBMCs. This TCR was recovered from a boy younger than 10 in good health and CMV-seronegative. The CDR3 is CASHRQGYEQYF. The nucleotide sequence reads as follows: TGTGCCAGCCACAGACAGGGCTACGAGCAGTACTTC.